This TCR beta chain was recorded in a study of CD8+ T cells in alopecia areata. Overall study findings and caveats: TCR sharing across patients was less clear than in mice, possibly HLA-related. The study also sequences resident alphabeta T cells of normal skin in scalp samples. In lesional scalp, particularly from alopecia totalis/universalis, clonality was higher than in normal scalp.

CDR3 length: 13 amino acids. The germline V gene has CDR1 SQVTM and CDR2 ANQGSEA. Trimming shortened V by 5 bases and J by 0 bases, and 10 bases separated the two germline ends. Worth noting for this clone: As yet, its antigen is unknown.

Reverse transcription of extracted RNA yielded cDNA, which provided the sequencing template. Sequencing used immunoSEQ multiplex PCR; TCRdb keeps in-frame clones, though not all of them. The sample lists roughly 100,000 clones, 45% to 60% occurring once. Starting from PBMCs, sorting isolated CD4+ and CD8+ T cells. The rearrangement links TRBV29-1 to TRBJ1-1; D remains unclear. The source of this sequence is a human donor in good health. Sequencing used CD4+ T cells sorted from blood. The CDR3 DNA reads TGCAGCGTTACAGTGGCCATGAACACTGAAGCTTTCTTT. This translates into CSVTVAMNTEAFF.